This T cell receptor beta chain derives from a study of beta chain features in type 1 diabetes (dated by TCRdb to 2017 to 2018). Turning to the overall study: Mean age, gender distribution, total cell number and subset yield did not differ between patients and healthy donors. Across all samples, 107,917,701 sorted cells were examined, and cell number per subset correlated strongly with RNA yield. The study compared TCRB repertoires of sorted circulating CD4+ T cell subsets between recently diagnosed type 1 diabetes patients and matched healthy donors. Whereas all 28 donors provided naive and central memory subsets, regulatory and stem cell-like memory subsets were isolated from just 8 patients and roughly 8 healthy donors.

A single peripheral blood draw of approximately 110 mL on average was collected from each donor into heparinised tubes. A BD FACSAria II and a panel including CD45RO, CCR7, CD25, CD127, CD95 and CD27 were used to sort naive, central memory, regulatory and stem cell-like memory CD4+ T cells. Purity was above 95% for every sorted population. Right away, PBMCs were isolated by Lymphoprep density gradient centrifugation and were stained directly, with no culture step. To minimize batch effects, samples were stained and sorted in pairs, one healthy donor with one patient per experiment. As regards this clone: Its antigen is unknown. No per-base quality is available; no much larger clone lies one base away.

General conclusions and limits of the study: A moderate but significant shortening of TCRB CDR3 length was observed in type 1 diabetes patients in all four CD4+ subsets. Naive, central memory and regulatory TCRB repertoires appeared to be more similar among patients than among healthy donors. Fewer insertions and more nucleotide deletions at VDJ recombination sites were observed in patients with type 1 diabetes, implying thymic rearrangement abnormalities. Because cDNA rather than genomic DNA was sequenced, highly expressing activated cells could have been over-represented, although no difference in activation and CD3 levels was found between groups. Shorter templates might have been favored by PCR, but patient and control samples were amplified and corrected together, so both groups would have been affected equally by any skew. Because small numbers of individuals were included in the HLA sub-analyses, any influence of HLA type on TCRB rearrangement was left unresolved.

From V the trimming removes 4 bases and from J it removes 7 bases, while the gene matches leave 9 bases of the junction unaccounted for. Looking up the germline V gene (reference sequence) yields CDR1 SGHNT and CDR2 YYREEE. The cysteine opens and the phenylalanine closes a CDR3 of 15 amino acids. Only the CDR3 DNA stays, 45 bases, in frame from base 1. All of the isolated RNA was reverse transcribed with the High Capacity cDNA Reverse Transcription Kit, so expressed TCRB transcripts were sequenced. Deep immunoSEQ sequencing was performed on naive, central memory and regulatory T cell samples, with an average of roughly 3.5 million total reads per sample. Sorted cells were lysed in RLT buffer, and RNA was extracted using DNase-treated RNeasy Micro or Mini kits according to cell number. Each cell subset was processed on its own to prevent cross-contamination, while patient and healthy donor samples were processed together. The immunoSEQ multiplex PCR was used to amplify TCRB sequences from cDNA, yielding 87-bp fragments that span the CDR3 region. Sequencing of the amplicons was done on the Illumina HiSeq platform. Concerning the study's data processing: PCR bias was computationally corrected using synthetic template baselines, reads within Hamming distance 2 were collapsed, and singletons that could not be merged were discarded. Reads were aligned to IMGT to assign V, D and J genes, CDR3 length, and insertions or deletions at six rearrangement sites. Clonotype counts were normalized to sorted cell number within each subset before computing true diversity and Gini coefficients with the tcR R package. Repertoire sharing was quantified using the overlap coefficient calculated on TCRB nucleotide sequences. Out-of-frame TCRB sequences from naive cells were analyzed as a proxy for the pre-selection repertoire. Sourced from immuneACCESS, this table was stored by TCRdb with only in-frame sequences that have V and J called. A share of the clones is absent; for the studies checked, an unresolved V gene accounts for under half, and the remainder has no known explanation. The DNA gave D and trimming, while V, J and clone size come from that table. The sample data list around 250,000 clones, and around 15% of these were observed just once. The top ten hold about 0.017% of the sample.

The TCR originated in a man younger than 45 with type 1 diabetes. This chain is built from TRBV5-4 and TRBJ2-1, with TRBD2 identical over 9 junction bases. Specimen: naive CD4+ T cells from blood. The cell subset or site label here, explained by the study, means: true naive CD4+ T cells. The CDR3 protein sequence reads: CASSPASGTRNEQFF. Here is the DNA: TGTGCCAGCAGCCCGGCTAGCGGGACTCGAAATGAGCAGTTCTTC.